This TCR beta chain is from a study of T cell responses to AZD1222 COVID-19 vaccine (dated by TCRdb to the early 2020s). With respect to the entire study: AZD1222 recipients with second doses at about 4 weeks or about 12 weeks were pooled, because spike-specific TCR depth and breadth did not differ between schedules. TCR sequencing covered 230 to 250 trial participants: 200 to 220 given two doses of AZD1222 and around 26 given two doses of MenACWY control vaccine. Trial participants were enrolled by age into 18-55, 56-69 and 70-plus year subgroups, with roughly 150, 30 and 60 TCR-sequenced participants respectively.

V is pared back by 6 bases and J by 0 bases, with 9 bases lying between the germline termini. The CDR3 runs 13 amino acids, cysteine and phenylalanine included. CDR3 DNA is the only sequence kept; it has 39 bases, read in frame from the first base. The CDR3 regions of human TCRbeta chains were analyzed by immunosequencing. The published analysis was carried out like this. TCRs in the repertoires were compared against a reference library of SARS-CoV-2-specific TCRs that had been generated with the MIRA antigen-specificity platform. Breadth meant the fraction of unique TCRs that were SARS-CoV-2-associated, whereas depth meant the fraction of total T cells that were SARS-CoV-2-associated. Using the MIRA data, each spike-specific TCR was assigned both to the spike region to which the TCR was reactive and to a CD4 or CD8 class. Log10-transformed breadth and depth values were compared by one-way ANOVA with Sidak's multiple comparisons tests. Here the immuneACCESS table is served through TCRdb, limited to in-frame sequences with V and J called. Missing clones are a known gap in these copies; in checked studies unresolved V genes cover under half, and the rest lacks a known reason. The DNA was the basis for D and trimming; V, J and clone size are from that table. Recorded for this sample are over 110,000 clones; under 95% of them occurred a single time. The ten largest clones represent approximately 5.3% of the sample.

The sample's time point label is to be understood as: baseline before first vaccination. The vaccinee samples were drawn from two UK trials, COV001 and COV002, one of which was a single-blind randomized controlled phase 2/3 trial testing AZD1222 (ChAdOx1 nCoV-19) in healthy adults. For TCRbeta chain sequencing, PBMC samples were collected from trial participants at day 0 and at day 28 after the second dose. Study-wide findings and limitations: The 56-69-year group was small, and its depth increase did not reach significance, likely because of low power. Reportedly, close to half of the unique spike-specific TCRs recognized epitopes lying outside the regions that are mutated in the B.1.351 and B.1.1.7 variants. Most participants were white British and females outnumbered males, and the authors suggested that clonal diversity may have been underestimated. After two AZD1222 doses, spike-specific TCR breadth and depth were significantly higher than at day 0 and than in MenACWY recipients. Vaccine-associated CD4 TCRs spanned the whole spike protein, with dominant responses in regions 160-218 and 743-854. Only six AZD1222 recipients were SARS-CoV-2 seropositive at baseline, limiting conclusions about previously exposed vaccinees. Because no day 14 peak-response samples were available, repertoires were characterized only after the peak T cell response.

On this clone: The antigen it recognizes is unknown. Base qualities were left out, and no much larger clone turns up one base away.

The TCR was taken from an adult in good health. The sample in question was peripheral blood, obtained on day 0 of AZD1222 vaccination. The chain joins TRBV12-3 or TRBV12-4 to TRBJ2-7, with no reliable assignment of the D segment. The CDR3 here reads CASRWTGSYEQYF. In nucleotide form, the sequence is TGTGCCAGCAGGTGGACGGGCTCCTACGAGCAGTACTTC.